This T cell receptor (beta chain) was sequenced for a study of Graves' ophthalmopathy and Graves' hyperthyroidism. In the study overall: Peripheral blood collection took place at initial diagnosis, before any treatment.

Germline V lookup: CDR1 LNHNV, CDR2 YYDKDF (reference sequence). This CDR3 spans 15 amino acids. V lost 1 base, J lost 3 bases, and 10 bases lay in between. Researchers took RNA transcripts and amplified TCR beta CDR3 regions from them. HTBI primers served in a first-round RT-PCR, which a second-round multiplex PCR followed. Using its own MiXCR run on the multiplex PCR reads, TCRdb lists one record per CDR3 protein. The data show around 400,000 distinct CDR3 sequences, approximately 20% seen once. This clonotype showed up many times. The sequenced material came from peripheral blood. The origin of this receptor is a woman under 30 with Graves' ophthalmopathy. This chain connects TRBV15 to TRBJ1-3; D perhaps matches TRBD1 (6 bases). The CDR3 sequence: CATSRVGGLGNTIYF. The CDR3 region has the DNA TGTGCCACCAGCAGAGTGGGGGGCCTTGGAAACACCATATATTTT.